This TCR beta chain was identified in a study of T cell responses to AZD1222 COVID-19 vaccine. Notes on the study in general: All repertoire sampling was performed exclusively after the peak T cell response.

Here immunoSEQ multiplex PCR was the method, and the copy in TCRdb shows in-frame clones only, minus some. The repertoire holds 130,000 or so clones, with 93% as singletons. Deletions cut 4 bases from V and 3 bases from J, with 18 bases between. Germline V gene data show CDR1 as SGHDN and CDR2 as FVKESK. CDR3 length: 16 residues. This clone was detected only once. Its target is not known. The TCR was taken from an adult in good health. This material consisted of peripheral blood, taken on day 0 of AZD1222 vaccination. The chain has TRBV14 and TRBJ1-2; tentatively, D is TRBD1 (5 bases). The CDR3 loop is CASSLTDNGDYYGYTF. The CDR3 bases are TGTGCCAGCAGCCTAACCGATAACGGGGACTACTATGGCTACACCTTC. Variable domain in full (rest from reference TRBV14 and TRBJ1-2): EAGVTQFPSHSVIEKGQTVTLRCDPISGHDNLYWYRRVMGKEIKFLLHFVKESKQDESGMPNNRFLAERTGGTYSTLKVQPAELEDSGVYFCASSLTDNGDYYGYTFGSGTRLTVV.